This TCR beta chain was sequenced in a study of breast tumors, draining lymph nodes, adjacent tissues. This clonotype was detected ten times or more. The lymph nodes were axillary draining lymph nodes from breast cancer patients. CDR1 and CDR2 (germline): SGHNT, YENEEA. The CDR3 is 15 amino acids. J lost 4 bases, V lost 4 bases, and 4 bases had no gene match. TCRdb recomputed calls from the multiplex PCR reads with MiXCR, one row per CDR3 protein. The sample gives some 150,000 distinct CDR3 sequences, 20% to 25% of which show up once; approximately 2.7% is in the top ten. The rearrangement joins TRBV11-3 to TRBJ2-1, with 10 bases lining up with TRBD2. The source material was axillary lymph node tissue. The sequence came from a female donor with breast cancer. Some clones in this sample may be carry-over from other donors' samples. The CDR3 region is CASSSRTSGYNEQFF. The DNA of the CDR3 is TGTGCCAGCAGCTCGAGGACTAGCGGTTACAATGAGCAGTTCTTC.